A selection of T cell receptor beta chains follows, all from one sample in a study of brain T cells in children with intractable seizures. Here immunoSEQ multiplex PCR was the method, and the copy in TCRdb shows in-frame clones only, minus some. The table has around 100,000 clones, around 94% seen once. This specimen was peripheral blood, taken at surgery. The receptors here all came from a boy younger than two with hemimegalencephaly and intractable seizures. Both conserved end residues are part of each CDR3. D genes are given only for firm matches. The size of a clone is reported for some rows only, either as once, few or many, or as a class for expanded clones.

v_gene	d_gene	abundance	j_gene	len	CDR3aa	CDR3nt
TRBV28	.	.	TRBJ2-3	12	CASRSGRDTQYF	TGTGCCAGCAGATCGGGGAGGGATACGCAGTATTTT
TRBV18	.	.	TRBJ2-5	12	CASSSGVETQYF	TGTGCCAGCTCTTCGGGAGTGGAGACCCAGTACTTC
TRBV5-1	.	.	TRBJ1-3	16	CASSHNPESSGNTIYF	TGCGCCAGCAGTCATAACCCCGAGAGCTCTGGAAACACCATATATTTT
TRBV6-1	.	.	TRBJ1-5	15	CASSESGGGNQPQHF	TGTGCCAGCAGTGAATCCGGGGGCGGCAATCAGCCCCAGCATTTT
TRBV20-1	.	medium-sized	TRBJ2-7	12	CSASPQFHEQYF	TGCAGTGCTAGTCCTCAGTTCCACGAGCAGTACTTC
TRBV5-1	TRBD1	.	TRBJ1-4	14	CASSPQGAAEKLFF	TGCGCCAGCAGCCCACAGGGGGCGGCTGAAAAACTGTTTTTT
TRBV5-6	.	.	TRBJ2-1	17	CASSLELRRISYNEQFF	TGTGCCAGCAGCTTGGAGCTCAGGAGGATTTCTTACAATGAGCAGTTCTTC
TRBV7-9	.	.	TRBJ1-2	14	CASSAPGAVYGYTF	TGTGCCAGCAGCGCCCCTGGGGCGGTCTATGGCTACACCTTC
TRBV19	.	.	TRBJ2-5	13	CASSPFPSETQYF	TGTGCCAGTAGTCCATTCCCCTCGGAGACCCAGTACTTC
TRBV5-1	.	.	TRBJ2-2	15	CASSPPQGPTGELFF	TGCGCCAGCAGTCCCCCGCAGGGTCCCACCGGGGAGCTGTTTTTT
TRBV4-3	TRBD1	few	TRBJ1-5	14	CASSPGQADQPQHF	TGCGCCAGCAGCCCTGGACAGGCTGATCAGCCCCAGCATTTT
TRBV7-2	TRBD1	once	TRBJ2-1	15	CASSFRGQAGDEQFF	TGTGCCAGCAGCTTCCGAGGACAGGCTGGCGATGAGCAGTTCTTC
TRBV6-5	TRBD2	.	TRBJ2-7	14	CASSAGRGTYEQYF	TGTGCCAGCAGCGCAGGGAGGGGCACCTACGAGCAGTACTTC
TRBV24-1	TRBD2	.	TRBJ2-1	13	CATRSGRANEQFF	TGTGCCACCAGAAGCGGGAGGGCAAATGAGCAGTTCTTC
TRBV20-1	.	.	TRBJ2-5	10	CSARLETQYF	TGCAGTGCTAGGTTGGAGACCCAGTACTTC
TRBV19	.	.	TRBJ2-5	11	CASSSAETQYF	TGTGCCAGTAGTTCGGCGGAGACCCAGTACTTC
TRBV29-1	.	.	TRBJ1-1	13	CSVDRLPNTEAFF	TGCAGCGTTGATAGGTTGCCGAACACTGAAGCTTTCTTT
TRBV5-4	.	.	TRBJ2-3	13	CASSRDSTDTQYF	TGTGCCAGCAGCCGGGACAGCACAGATACGCAGTATTTT
TRBV6-2/TRBV6-3	.	.	TRBJ2-2	14	CASSPDWNTGELFF	TGTGCCAGCAGCCCCGACTGGAACACCGGGGAGCTGTTTTTT
TRBV6-6	TRBD1	.	TRBJ1-3	14	CASSPRQGGNTIYF	TGTGCCAGCAGCCCCCGACAGGGGGGAAACACCATATATTTT
TRBV27	.	.	TRBJ2-3	13	CASSLGYTDTQYF	TGTGCCAGCAGTTTAGGGTACACAGATACGCAGTATTTT
TRBV20-1	TRBD1	few	TRBJ1-2	11	CSAGTGAFPTF	TGCAGTGCCGGGACAGGGGCCTTTCCCACCTTC
TRBV7-9	.	.	TRBJ1-3	16	CASSFFPAPSGNTIYF	TGTGCCAGCAGCTTCTTTCCAGCTCCCTCCGGAAACACCATATATTTT
TRBV20-1	TRBD2	.	TRBJ2-7	13	CSASSGRGYEQYF	TGCAGTGCTAGTAGCGGGAGGGGGTACGAGCAGTACTTC
TRBV6-5	.	.	TRBJ1-2	14	CASSYSRQNYGYTF	TGTGCCAGCAGTTACTCGAGGCAGAACTATGGCTACACCTTC
TRBV15	.	.	TRBJ2-1	14	CATSRGARRDEQFF	TGTGCCACCAGCAGGGGAGCGAGACGCGATGAGCAGTTCTTC
TRBV7-2	.	.	TRBJ2-1	16	CASSLGAVTTYNEQFF	TGTGCCAGCAGCCTTGGGGCGGTAACGACCTACAATGAGCAGTTCTTC
TRBV29-1	.	.	TRBJ2-1	13	CSVDAGAYNEQFF	TGCAGCGTTGACGCCGGGGCCTACAATGAGCAGTTCTTC
TRBV5-4	TRBD2	.	TRBJ2-7	16	CASSSGGASGRGEQYF	TGTGCCAGCAGCTCGGGCGGCGCTAGCGGGAGAGGCGAGCAGTACTTC
TRBV7-8	.	.	TRBJ2-7	16	CASSLSHSGSSYEQYF	TGTGCCAGCAGCTTATCCCATAGCGGTAGCTCCTACGAGCAGTACTTC
TRBV7-8	.	.	TRBJ2-1	16	CASSLIRGGSYNEQFF	TGTGCCAGCAGCTTAATCAGGGGGGGGTCCTACAATGAGCAGTTCTTC